One sample yielded the 5 T cell receptor beta chains listed below, sequenced in a study of blood T cell repertoires in COVID-19 (TCRdb year 2020). The library was prepared using the immunoSEQ multiplex PCR assay. TCRdb mirrors the immuneACCESS table, restricted to in-frame sequences. Some clones are absent from its copies; in checked studies, under half trace to an unresolved V gene, and the reason for the others is unknown. The sample yields roughly 100,000 clones; around 81% were counted once. The top ten hold 30% to 45% of the sample. Sequencing input: peripheral blood. Receptors originate from a man aged 80 or over with acute or convalescent COVID-19.

CDR3 in DNA: TGTGCCAGCAGCCAGACTAGCGGGAGTGCAAATGAGCAGTTCTTC. The encoded protein is CASSQTSGSANEQFF. The genes are TRBV3-1 (or the pseudogene TRBV3-2) and TRBJ2-1; 12 bases align to TRBD2. The length of the CDR3 is 15 residues. The ends lost 3 bases at V and 7 bases at J; junction bases unmatched: 4. Per the germline V gene, CDR1 is LGHDT and CDR2 is YNNKEL (reference sequence).

There are a few counts of this clone. This chain joins TRBV7-9 and TRBJ1-4; 7 bases map to TRBD1. Trimming took 1 base from V and 8 from J; bases not matched to a gene: 1. Germline V gene sequence: CDR1 SEHNR, CDR2 FQNEAQ (reference sequence). The CDR3 loop spans 13 amino acids. The chain's CDR3 is CASSLVTGEKLFF. In nucleotides, the CDR3 is TGTGCCAGCAGCTTAGTGACAGGGGAAAAACTGTTTTTT.

The CDR3, as DNA: TGCGCCAGCAGCTTTGACAACTCTGGAAACACCATATATTTT. Its protein product is CASSFDNSGNTIYF. This rearrangement joins TRBV5-1 to TRBJ1-3, with D unresolved. Germline CDR1 is SGHRS and CDR2 is YFSETQ. Trimming pared 2 bases from V and 0 bases from J, leaving 6 bases between. This CDR3 is built from 14 residues.

The genes are TRBV2 and TRBJ1-6; D is unclear. Germline-derived CDR1 and CDR2 are SNHLY and FYNNEI. The CDR3 covers 15 residues. V lost 6 bases and J 0 bases, leaving 9 bases between the germline ends. Here the CDR3 reads CASRSQSSYNSPLHF. In DNA, the CDR3 is TGTGCCAGCAGGTCACAGAGCTCCTATAATTCACCCCTCCACTTT.

This chain connects TRBV5-1 to TRBJ2-3, with 8 bases that match TRBD2. The V segment lost 7 bases and the J segment 1 base; nucleotides outside the gene matches: 8. This CDR3 contains 15 residues. The V gene's germline CDR1 is SGHRS and CDR2 YFSETQ. The CDR3 DNA is TGCGCCAGCTGGAGCGGGAGATGGGGCACAGATACGCAGTATTTT. It translates to CASWSGRWGTDTQYF.